This TCR beta chain emerged from a study of blood T cell repertoires in COVID-19 (dated by TCRdb to between 2020 and 2021). Regarding the study in general: Samples from collaborators originated in the United States, Italy and Spain and spanned both the acute and convalescent phases of COVID-19. The material from the prospective study consisted of cDNA or gDNA derived from T cells, B-cell-depleted T cells, or PBMCs. Subjects who had been exposed to COVID-19, were actively infected with it, or had recovered from it provided the deeply sampled blood TCRbeta repertoires that made up the dataset. The repertoires were released in a freely available public database meant as a resource for research on the immune response to SARS-CoV-2. Samples came from the ongoing ImmuneRACE study (first 160 participants) plus 1,254 subjects from 6 global collaborators. The sample metadata nearly always contained a de-identified subject ID, COVID-19 status, age in years and sex. HLA class I and class II types, where available, came from metadata supplied by the sample provider rather than from assay-based typing.

TCRbeta CDR3 regions were amplified from genomic DNA by means of the immunoSEQ Assay, a bias-controlled multiplex PCR. The authors' pipeline ran thus. The number of nucleated cells in each sample was estimated from the amplification of reference gene primers within the assay. To quantify the absolute abundance of each unique TCRbeta CDR3 rearrangement, sequence reads were collapsed and filtered. For each sample, productive Simpson clonality was calculated by taking the square root of Simpson's diversity index across productive rearrangements. In TCRdb, the immuneACCESS table is reduced to in-frame sequences with V and J assigned. These tables do not hold every clone; where another copy was compared, an unresolved V gene accounts for under half, and the others remain unexplained. V, J and clone size are those of that table, while D and trimming were read from the DNA. The sample contains 160,000 or so clones, around 89% of them found a single time. Less than 8.5% of the sample lies in the top ten.

Comment on this clone: Its antigen is still unknown. No per-base quality is available; no much larger clone lies one base away.

Overall results and qualifications from the work: How much clinical and demographic metadata was included differed by source and by participant, and the metadata was provided uncurated.

Participants in the prospective study were enrolled through a virtual design, were aged roughly 18 to 100 years, and lived in roughly 24 United States geographic areas. Cohort assignment in the prospective study relied on participant-reported clinical history from a screening survey and a study questionnaire. ImmuneRACE Cohort 3 recovered participants were defined by two consecutive negative NP/OP PCR tests, healthcare professional clearance, or symptom resolution. In the prospective study, mobile phlebotomists collected whole blood, serum and a nasopharyngeal or oropharyngeal swab from each participant. Prospective study participants could optionally give additional blood draws and questionnaires over an approximately two-month period. Blood samples from the prospective study were shipped frozen or at room temperature prior to DNA extraction. The germline V gene encodes CDR1 SEHNR and CDR2 FQNEAQ (reference sequence). Including the terminal cysteine and phenylalanine, the CDR3 comprises 13 residues. Of the read, only the CDR3 DNA is kept; its 39 bases are in frame from base 1. V loses 2 bases, J loses 9 bases, and the germline ends lie 13 bases apart.

The V and J genes are TRBV7-9 and TRBJ1-2, with no confident D gene call. The sample consisted of PBMCs or T cells enriched from blood (not recorded which). This TCR derives from a woman aged 50 to 65 who had recovered from COVID-19. The DNA sequence is given as TGTGCCAGCAGCTTAACTGGTCCTTCCAGCTACACCTTC. This codes for CASSLTGPSSYTF.